Each of the 32 T cell receptor beta chains below was sequenced from the same sample in a study of blood T cell repertoires in COVID-19. TCRdb keeps only in-frame clones here, not all; method: immunoSEQ multiplex PCR. Here the sample spans about 530,000 clones, 85% to 90% being singletons. The sequenced sample consisted of peripheral blood. These TCRs come from a woman aged 50 to 60 with COVID-19, enrolled during active disease.

The chain combines TRBV5-6 with TRBJ1-2; possibly TRBD1 for D (5 bases). Germline V gene data show CDR1 as SGHDT and CDR2 as YYEEEE. The CDR3 is made up of 15 amino acids. V was trimmed by 4 bases and J by 6 bases, leaving 19 bases between them. CDR3 in DNA: TGTGCCAGCAGCCTCAACCCGTGGGGGGTCGATGGCTACACCTTC. Encoded protein: CASSLNPWGVDGYTF.

The V and J genes are TRBV19 and TRBJ1-2, with D maybe TRBD1 (6 bases). CDR1 is LNHDA and CDR2 is SQIVND in the germline V gene (reference sequence). The germline V and J ends were trimmed by 5 bases and 6 bases, with 16 bases remaining between them. The CDR3 sequence is 14 residues long. The CDR3 sequence: CASSPWGQEHGYTF. The CDR3 nucleotides read TGTGCCAGTAGTCCATGGGGACAAGAACATGGCTACACCTTC.

The chain has TRBV21-1 and TRBJ1-3. TRBV21-1 is marked as a pseudogene. This CDR3 region has 17 residues. CDR3 region: CAARHYKTGGDGNTIYF. The CDR3 region has the DNA TGTGCCGCACGACACTATAAAACTGGGGGGGATGGAAACACCATATATTTT.

The chain is built from TRBV11-2 and TRBJ2-7; no firm D call. V lost 2 bases, J lost 0 bases, and 8 bases lay in between. Germline V CDR1 and CDR2: SGHAT, FQNNGV. This CDR3 is 14 amino acids long. The CDR3, as DNA: TGTGCCAGCAGCTTACGATACAACTCCTACGAGCAGTACTTC. Encoded protein: CASSLRYNSYEQYF.

This chain joins TRBV7-5 and TRBJ2-7; TRBD1, the table's D call, lacks a check against the DNA. TRBV7-5 is deemed a pseudogene. There are 13 residues in the CDR3. For the CDR3, the DNA is TGTGCCAGCAGCTCAGACAGGGTGAGCGAGCAGTACTTC. It is translated as CASSSDRVSEQYF.

The rearrangement joins TRBV6-5 to TRBJ1-5; possibly TRBD1 for D (6 bases). Per germline, CDR1 MNHEY and CDR2 SVGAGI. Trimming removed 6 bases at V and 2 bases at J, with 14 bases between. The CDR3 has 15 residues. CDR3 in amino acids: CASRGTGYGNQPQHF. CDR3 bases: TGTGCCAGCAGAGGTACAGGGTATGGCAATCAGCCCCAGCATTTT.

V gene TRBV11-3 combines with J gene TRBJ2-1; 9 nucleotides align to TRBD2. Germline CDR1 SGHNT, CDR2 YENEEA. The CDR3 contains 16 residues. V shed 4 bases and J 4 bases; nucleotides not matched to a gene: 8. The CDR3 DNA follows: TGTGCCAGCAGCTCCGGGAGCGGGGGGATGTACAATGAGCAGTTCTTC. Residues: CASSSGSGGMYNEQFF.

The genes are TRBV11-2 and TRBJ2-7; possible D gene TRBD2, 5 bases. Trimming stripped 5 bases from V and 0 bases from J, with 14 bases between. The CDR3 sequence is 15 residues long. Germline lookup yields CDR1 SGHAT and CDR2 FQNNGV. The CDR3 loop is CASSPNTGSSYEQYF. CDR3 DNA: TGTGCCAGCAGCCCCAACACGGGGAGCTCCTACGAGCAGTACTTC.

This clone was counted only a few times. The chain carries TRBV6-1 and TRBJ2-7; D gene unclear. The CDR3 loop spans 14 amino acids. Germline-derived CDR1 and CDR2 are MNHNS and SASEGT. The V and J ends lost 1 base and 2 bases respectively, with 9 bases between them. This CDR3 reads CASSEVAVTYEQYF. CDR3 DNA: TGTGCCAGCAGTGAAGTGGCAGTAACCTACGAGCAGTACTTC.

The gene calls are TRBV5-1 and TRBJ1-1; D unclear. Trimming took off 6 bases at V and 0 bases at J, with 6 bases between the two ends. This CDR3 spans 12 amino acids. The germline V gene has CDR1 SGHRS and CDR2 YFSETQ. Written as DNA, the CDR3 is TGCGCCAGCAACGGGATGAACACTGAAGCTTTCTTT. The encoded protein is CASNGMNTEAFF.

The J gene is TRBJ1-1, the V gene TRBV10-3; unclear D gene. Germline-derived CDR1 and CDR2 are ENHRY and SYGVKD. V dropped 0 bases and J dropped 4 bases, with 24 bases sitting between them. The length of the CDR3 is 19 residues. The CDR3 reads CAISESGSLLGFPSTEAFF. The DNA for the CDR3 is TGTGCCATCAGTGAGTCAGGCTCTTTACTAGGTTTTCCCAGCACTGAAGCTTTCTTT.

The chain employs TRBV6-6 and TRBJ2-7; TRBD1 agrees at 8 bases. The CDR3 has 14 residues. Germline-derived CDR1 and CDR2 are MNHNY and SVGAGI (reference sequence). After removal of 0 bases from V and 3 bases from J, the junction contained 1 base not matched to a gene. The CDR3 protein is CASSYSQGGYEQYF. The DNA for the CDR3 is TGTGCCAGCAGTTACTCACAGGGGGGCTACGAGCAGTACTTC.

This clone was counted a few times. V usage is TRBV28 and J usage is TRBJ1-5, with D unresolved. The CDR3 sequence is 15 residues long. Germline assignment: CDR1 MDHEN and CDR2 SYDVKM. The germline V and J ends were trimmed by 5 bases and 0 bases, with 11 bases remaining between them. CDR3 nucleotides: TGTGCCAGCAGTCTAATTCTTTATAGCAATCAGCCCCAGCATTTT. Translation gives CASSLILYSNQPQHF.

Here the CDR3 DNA reads TGCGCCAGCAGCTTGGGAGTTCGGGGTTCTTCACCCCTCCACTTT. Translated: CASSLGVRGSSPLHF. The V call is TRBV5-1, the J call TRBJ1-6; D is uncertain. V was trimmed by 0 bases and J by 9 bases, leaving 13 bases between them. Looked up from germline, CDR1 is SGHRS and CDR2 is YFSETQ. This CDR3 comprises 15 residues.

This chain joins TRBV5-5 and TRBJ1-4, with D tentatively TRBD1 (5 bases). This CDR3 region has 15 residues. The V gene's germline CDR1 is SGHKS and CDR2 YYEKEE (reference sequence). V was trimmed by 3 bases and J by 9 bases, leaving 18 bases between them. The CDR3 here is CASSSLQDGTKKLFF. CDR3 nucleotide sequence: TGTGCCAGCAGCTCACTACAGGACGGCACGAAAAAACTGTTTTTT.

This chain connects TRBV7-8 to TRBJ2-7, with D maybe TRBD1 (6 bases). Trimming stripped 0 bases from V and 5 bases from J, with 14 bases between. Per the germline V gene, CDR1 is SGHVS and CDR2 is FQNEAQ. There are 15 residues in the CDR3. In DNA, the CDR3 is TGTGCCAGCAGCTTAGCCTACAGGGAATGGGACGAGCAGTACTTC. This gives the protein CASSLAYREWDEQYF.

This clone was seen a few times. This chain connects TRBV2 to TRBJ1-5; D unresolved. The CDR3 loop spans 14 amino acids. From germline, CDR1 is SNHLY and CDR2 FYNNEI. V shed 7 bases and J shed 8 bases, with 18 bases lying between them. CDR3 region: CASIPDLWGEPQHF. CDR3 nucleotide sequence: TGTGCCAGCATCCCAGATCTTTGGGGAGAGCCCCAGCATTTT.

This sequence joins TRBV3-1 (or the pseudogene TRBV3-2) and TRBJ1-5, with D tentatively TRBD1 (5 bases). Germline V gene sequence: CDR1 LGHDT, CDR2 YNNKEL (reference sequence). The length of the CDR3 is 15 residues. Trimming pared 1 base from V and 2 bases from J, leaving 9 bases between. CDR3 sequence: CASSQAGEGNQPQHF. CDR3 sequence (DNA): TGTGCCAGCAGCCAAGCGGGGGAGGGCAATCAGCCCCAGCATTTT.

The sample holds one count of this clone. V is TRBV6-1 and J is TRBJ2-1; a possible D gene is TRBD2 (7 bases). Germline V gene sequence: CDR1 MNHNS, CDR2 SASEGT. The CDR3 runs 16 residues. Between the trimmed V and J ends, which lost 3 bases and 4 bases, there was a span of 16 bases. Written as DNA, the CDR3 is TGTGCCAGCAGTGATGGGAGGGGGGGCCTATACAATGAGCAGTTCTTC. Amino acid sequence: CASSDGRGGLYNEQFF.

This clone appeared a few times. The CDR3 is CASTTGAGGPMNEQYF. CDR3 coding DNA: TGCGCCAGCACCACTGGGGCAGGGGGCCCTATGAACGAGCAGTACTTC. The V call is TRBV5-1, the J call TRBJ2-7; TRBD1 agrees at 8 bases. The ends lost 6 bases at V and 5 bases at J; junction bases unmatched: 16. Germline CDR1 is SGHRS and CDR2 is YFSETQ. The CDR3 has 16 residues.

This chain joins TRBV6-1 and TRBJ1-1; tentatively, D is TRBD1 (6 bases). Deletions cut 3 bases from V and 0 bases from J, with 11 bases between. The CDR3 totals 15 residues. Germline loops: CDR1 MNHNS, CDR2 SASEGT. In nucleotides, the CDR3 is TGTGCCAGCAGTGATCGGGGACACGTGAACACTGAAGCTTTCTTT. Translated: CASSDRGHVNTEAFF.

J is TRBJ2-5 and V is TRBV7-8, with D perhaps matching TRBD1 (6 bases). The CDR3 sequence is 16 residues long. The V end lost 0 bases, the J end lost 4 bases, and 15 bases lay between the germline ends. CDR1 is SGHVS and CDR2 is FQNEAQ in the germline V gene. CDR3 sequence: CASSLAGGAVRETQYF. The CDR3 nucleotides are TGTGCCAGCAGCTTAGCTGGGGGCGCCGTCCGAGAGACCCAGTACTTC.

V and J are TRBV3-1 (or the pseudogene TRBV3-2) and TRBJ2-1, with TRBD2 matching over 9 bases. The J segment lost 4 bases and the V segment lost 4 bases, leaving 5 bases of the junction unmatched. There are 15 residues in the CDR3. Germline CDR1 reads LGHDT; CDR2 reads YNNKEL (reference sequence). The CDR3 DNA follows: TGTGCCAGCAGCCGAAGACTAGCGGATTACAATGAGCAGTTCTTC. Protein sequence: CASSRRLADYNEQFF.

This clone was counted a few times. The gene calls are TRBV4-2 and TRBJ2-1; 10 positions match TRBD2. From germline, CDR1 is LGHNA and CDR2 YNFKEQ. The trim removed 1 base at V and 2 bases at J, leaving 2 bases unmatched. The CDR3 loop spans 16 amino acids. In DNA form, the CDR3 reads TGTGCCAGCAGCCAAGCTAGCGGGGGACCCTACAATGAGCAGTTCTTC. The encoded protein is CASSQASGGPYNEQFF.

The chain joins TRBV6-4 to TRBJ2-1, with TRBD2 identical over 14 bases. The V segment lost 10 bases and the J segment 4 bases; nucleotides outside the gene matches: 3. The CDR3 has 14 residues. Germline CDR1 is MRHNA and CDR2 is SNTAGT. Here the CDR3 reads CATRLAGGYNEQFF. CDR3 nucleotide sequence: TGTGCCACCAGACTAGCGGGGGGGTACAATGAGCAGTTCTTC.

The chain employs TRBV19 and TRBJ2-4; 10 positions agree with TRBD2. J was trimmed by 1 base and V by 6 bases; bases with no gene match: 15. The CDR3 has 19 residues. CDR1 is LNHDA and CDR2 is SQIVND in the germline V gene (reference sequence). CDR3: CASSPRTSGGRGAKNIQYF. CDR3 DNA sequence: TGTGCCAGTAGCCCTAGGACTAGCGGAGGCCGTGGGGCCAAAAACATTCAGTACTTC. The variable domain in full, with the rest retrieved from reference TRBV19 and TRBJ2-4, is DGGITQSPKYLFRKEGQNVTLSCEQNLNHDAMYWYRQDPGQGLRLIYYSQIVNDFQKGDIAEGYSVSREKKESFPLTVTSAQKNPTAFYLCASSPRTSGGRGAKNIQYFGAGTRLSVL.

The genes are TRBV5-4 and TRBJ2-4; D perhaps matches TRBD2 (5 bases). Germline V lookup: CDR1 SGHNT, CDR2 YYREEE (reference sequence). The V and J ends lost 4 bases and 7 bases respectively, with 6 bases between them. CDR3 length: 11 residues. In nucleotides, the CDR3 is TGTGCCAGCAGCCGGGGTAACATTCAGTACTTC. Translation gives CASSRGNIQYF.

This clone was observed many times. The rearrangement links TRBV7-9 to TRBJ1-1; D may be TRBD1 (5 bases). CDR1 is SEHNR and CDR2 is FQNEAQ in the germline V gene (reference sequence). There are 15 residues in the CDR3. V lost 1 base and J lost 11, with 20 bases in between. The chain's CDR3 is CASSLETVSLAGAFF. The CDR3 coding sequence is TGTGCCAGCAGCTTAGAGACAGTCTCTCTGGCGGGGGCTTTCTTT.

V usage is TRBV3-1 (or the pseudogene TRBV3-2) and J usage is TRBJ2-7, with a weak D call TRBD2 (5 bases). CDR1 is LGHDT, CDR2 YNNKEL, per germline (reference sequence). Trimming shortened V by 4 bases and J by 2 bases, and 15 bases separated the two germline ends. The length of the CDR3 is 15 residues. CDR3 amino acids: CASSREEGLTYEQYF. DNA of the CDR3: TGTGCCAGCAGCCGAGAGGAAGGACTGACCTACGAGCAGTACTTC.

In its sample, this clone was seen once. The chain employs TRBV4-2 and TRBJ1-6, with D tentatively TRBD1 (6 bases). This CDR3 has 16 amino acids. Trimming took 3 bases from V and 6 from J, leaving 15 bases between them. Per the germline V gene, CDR1 is LGHNA and CDR2 is YNFKEQ. The CDR3 region is CASSHQGRDGNSPLHF. The CDR3 DNA sequence: TGTGCCAGCAGCCACCAGGGGAGGGACGGTAATTCACCCCTCCACTTT.

The J gene is TRBJ2-7, the V gene TRBV18, with 7 positions matching TRBD1. The germline V gene encodes CDR1 KGHSH and CDR2 LQKENI. The V and J ends lost 2 bases and 5 bases, in that order; junction bases with no gene match: 0. The CDR3 length is 12 residues. As DNA, the CDR3 is TGTGCCAGCTCACCAGACAGGGACGAGCAGTACTTC. This sequence encodes CASSPDRDEQYF.

V gene TRBV6-6 combines with J gene TRBJ2-3; D perhaps matches TRBD1 (6 bases). Germline lookup yields CDR1 MNHNY and CDR2 SVGAGI (reference sequence). The CDR3 runs to 16 residues. V lost 5 bases to trimming and J lost 3 bases, with 18 bases between them. Here the CDR3 reads CASSGRGRGGTDTQYF. CDR3 nucleotide sequence: TGTGCCAGCAGTGGCCGGGGCAGGGGTGGTACAGATACGCAGTATTTT.